This T cell receptor beta chain came from a study of T cells in Graves' hyperthyroidism and ophthalmopathy. In its sample, this clonotype was seen a few times. It was RNA transcripts that yielded the amplified TCR beta CDR3 regions. Carried out on the TCR CDR3, a first-round RT-PCR used the HTBI primer set. TCRdb reanalysed the multiplex PCR reads using MiXCR and keeps one entry per CDR3 protein. The repertoire has around 240,000 distinct CDR3 sequences, roughly 15% of them found once; the top ten carry less than 15%. This sequence was found in a middle-aged woman with Graves' hyperthyroidism that later progressed to Graves' ophthalmopathy. The sample comprised blood.

The CDR3 sequence: CASSPRPGAESGNTIYF. CDR3 nucleotide sequence: TGTGCCAGCAGCCCTCGACCGGGAGCGGAGTCTGGAAACACCATATATTTT. The chain couples TRBV5-5 to TRBJ1-3; D unresolved. This CDR3 contains 17 residues. Per the germline V gene, CDR1 is SGHKS and CDR2 is YYEKEE (reference sequence). V was trimmed by 4 bases and J by 1 base, leaving 18 bases between them.